Sequencing of this T cell receptor beta chain was carried out in a study of PD-1 blockade in classical Hodgkin lymphoma (dated by TCRdb to 2019 to 2021). General notes on the study: Nivolumab dosing was 3 mg/kg intravenously every 2 weeks, continuing until either disease progression or unacceptable toxicity. To define a peripheral blood immune signature of response to PD-1 blockade in classical Hodgkin lymphoma, the study combined TCR beta sequencing with CyTOF. Findings and caveats that apply to the study as a whole: Baseline TCR diversity was reported as lower in newly diagnosed patients than in healthy donors, and lower still in relapsed/refractory patients. Trial patients with a complete response had baseline diversity similar to that of newly diagnosed patients, while partial responders and progressors had significantly lower diversity. A significant rise by C4D1 was seen in CD4+ but not CD8+ TCR diversity (p=0.0027 vs p=0.16), with the rise being most apparent in complete responders (p=0.02). The study covered only a single clinical trial cohort, and the causes of the repertoire differences, possibly disease activity or prior therapy, were still not defined. Lower diversity was seen in patients whose nivolumab began less than 1 year after ASCT, and these patients were left out of later analyses so that immune reconstitution would not confound the results.

The CDR3, from cysteine to phenylalanine, totals 13 residues. Solely the CDR3 DNA is kept, with 39 bases framed from the first base. CDR1 LNHDA and CDR2 SQIVND were looked up in the germline V gene (reference sequence). Unmatched junction bases come to 7, with V trimmed by 6 bases and J by 6 bases. A remark on this clone: The antigen it binds to is not known. The input lacks base qualities; no much larger clone sits a single base away.

The Qiagen DNeasy kit was used to extract genomic DNA both from unsorted PBMCs and from the negatively selected CD4+ and CD8+ fractions. TCR beta CDR3 regions were amplified by immunoSEQ multiplex PCR using primers annealing to V and J segments. A synthetic immune receptor repertoire was used to minimize amplification bias, and any residual bias was removed computationally once sequencing was done. The original methods were these. Custom Python scripts were used to quantify repertoire diversity as the Shannon entropy index. Unsorted, CD4+ and CD8+ repertoires were analyzed separately, except for combined analyses in which CD4+ and CD8+ sequences were merged in silico. Clonal expansion was defined as a frequency increase of at least 2-fold after treatment compared with C1D1, and clones undetected at baseline were assigned a pseudocount of 0.5. Singleton clones were defined as clones with 0 or 1 copy at C1D1, and non-singleton clones were defined as clones with 2 or more copies. Clones expanded in unsorted samples were labelled as CD4+, CD8+ or unknown by matching protein sequences in sorted samples from the same patient. Diversity changes from C1D1 to C4D1 were tested in paired samples using Wilcoxon tests. Sourced from immuneACCESS, this table was stored by TCRdb with only in-frame sequences that have V and J called. A share of the clones is absent; for the studies checked, an unresolved V gene accounts for under half, and the remainder has no known explanation. V and J calls and clone size are those listed in that table; D and trimming were worked out from the DNA. This sample has 40,000 to 50,000 clones in its table, and around 86% of those were observed once. 5.5% of the sample is in the top ten clones.

The meaning of the sample's time point label: cycle 2 day 1 (C2D1) of nivolumab. All trial patients had relapsed after autologous stem cell transplantation, with cohorts A, B and C differing in prior brentuximab vedotin exposure. A total of fewer than 65 patients with relapsed/refractory classical Hodgkin lymphoma made up the trial cohort, and each patient's best overall response was complete response, partial response or progressive disease. Single-agent nivolumab was administered to trial patients in the multi-cohort phase II CheckMate 205 trial. An independent review committee assessed best overall response by applying the 2007 International Working Group response criteria. PBMCs from the trial were collected at three points: immediately before nivolumab initiation (C1D1), and during therapy at cycle 2 day 1 and cycle 4 day 1. Peripheral blood was collected in 8 mL Vacutainer Cell Preparation Tubes, from which PBMCs were isolated by centrifugation and then cryopreserved.

This TCR derives from a human donor with classical Hodgkin lymphoma. This material consisted of peripheral blood mononuclear cells (PBMCs), taken before the second cycle of nivolumab. This receptor chain uses TRBV19 and TRBJ2-7; 8 junctional bases match TRBD1. The CDR3 region has the sequence CASRHTGGREQYF. Here is the DNA: TGTGCCAGTAGGCATACAGGGGGTCGCGAGCAGTACTTC.